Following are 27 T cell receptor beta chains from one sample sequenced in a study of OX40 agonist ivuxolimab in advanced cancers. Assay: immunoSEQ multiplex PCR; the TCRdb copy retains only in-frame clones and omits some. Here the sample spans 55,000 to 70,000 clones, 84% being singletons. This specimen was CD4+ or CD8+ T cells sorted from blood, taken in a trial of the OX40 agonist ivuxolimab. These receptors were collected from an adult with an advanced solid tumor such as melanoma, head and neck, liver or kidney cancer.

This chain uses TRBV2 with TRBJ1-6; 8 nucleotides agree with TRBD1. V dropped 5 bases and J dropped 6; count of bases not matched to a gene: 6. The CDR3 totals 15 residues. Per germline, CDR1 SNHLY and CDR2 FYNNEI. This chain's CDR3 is CASSPDRVGNSPLHF. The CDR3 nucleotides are TGTGCCAGCAGTCCGGACAGGGTGGGTAATTCACCCCTCCACTTT.

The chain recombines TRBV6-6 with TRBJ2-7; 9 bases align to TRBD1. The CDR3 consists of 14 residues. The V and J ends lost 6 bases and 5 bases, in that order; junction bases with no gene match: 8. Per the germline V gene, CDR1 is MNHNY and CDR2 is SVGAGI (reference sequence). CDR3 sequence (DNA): TGTGCCAGCAGCAATCGCGGACAGGGGAACGAGCAGTACTTC. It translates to CASSNRGQGNEQYF.

Written as DNA, the CDR3 is TGTGCCATCAGTGAGTCGAGGGGGATGAACACTGAAGCTTTCTTT. This encodes CAISESRGMNTEAFF. The rearrangement uses TRBV10-3 and TRBJ1-1; maybe TRBD1 (6 bases). The CDR3 is made up of 15 amino acids. V lost 0 bases, J lost 0 bases, and 8 bases lay in between. The germline gives CDR1 ENHRY, CDR2 SYGVKD.

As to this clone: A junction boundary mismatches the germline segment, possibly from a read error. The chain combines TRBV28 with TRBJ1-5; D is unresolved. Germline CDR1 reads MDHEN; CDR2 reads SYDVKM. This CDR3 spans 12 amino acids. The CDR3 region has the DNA TGTGCCAGCAGTTTGTTGCTCGACGGGTTGGATTTT. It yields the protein CASSLLLDGLDF. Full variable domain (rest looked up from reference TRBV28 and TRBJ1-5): DVKVTQSSRYLVKRTGEKVFLECVQDMDHENMFWYRQDPGLGLRLIYFSYDVKMKEKGDIPEGYSVSREKKERFSLILESASTNQTSMYLCASSLLLDGLDFGDGTRLSIL.

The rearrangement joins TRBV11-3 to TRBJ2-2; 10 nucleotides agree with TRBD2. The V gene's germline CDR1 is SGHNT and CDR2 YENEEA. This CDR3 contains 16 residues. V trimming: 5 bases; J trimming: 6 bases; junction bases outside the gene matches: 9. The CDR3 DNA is TGTGCCAGCAGCCCCAAGCGGGGGGGCCGAGCCGGGGAGCTGTTTTTT. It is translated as CASSPKRGGRAGELFF.

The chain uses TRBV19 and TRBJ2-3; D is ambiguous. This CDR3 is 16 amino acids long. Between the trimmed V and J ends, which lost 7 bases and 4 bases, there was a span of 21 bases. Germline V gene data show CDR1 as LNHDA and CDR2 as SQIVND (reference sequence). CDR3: CASTNGWAVWPDTQYF. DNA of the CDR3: TGTGCCAGTACCAATGGCTGGGCGGTTTGGCCAGATACGCAGTATTTT.

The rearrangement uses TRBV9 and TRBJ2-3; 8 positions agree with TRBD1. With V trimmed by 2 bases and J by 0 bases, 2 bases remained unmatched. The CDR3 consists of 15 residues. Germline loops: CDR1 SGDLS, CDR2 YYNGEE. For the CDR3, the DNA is TGTGCCAGCAGCGTGACAGGGGTCAGCACAGATACGCAGTATTTT. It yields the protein CASSVTGVSTDTQYF.

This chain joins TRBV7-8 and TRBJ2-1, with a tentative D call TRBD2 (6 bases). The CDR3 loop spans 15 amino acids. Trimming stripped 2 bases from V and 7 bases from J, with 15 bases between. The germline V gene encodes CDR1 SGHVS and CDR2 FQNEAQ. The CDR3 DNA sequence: TGTGCCAGCAGCTTACCAGGGACTTATGGAAATGAGCAGTTCTTC. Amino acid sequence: CASSLPGTYGNEQFF.

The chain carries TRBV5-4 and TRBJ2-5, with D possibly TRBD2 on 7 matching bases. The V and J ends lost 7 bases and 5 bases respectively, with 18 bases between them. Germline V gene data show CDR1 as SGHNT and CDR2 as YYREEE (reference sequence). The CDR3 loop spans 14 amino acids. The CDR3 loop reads CASGGAATGETQYF. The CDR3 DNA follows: TGTGCCAGCGGGGGGGCGGCAACAGGGGAGACCCAGTACTTC.

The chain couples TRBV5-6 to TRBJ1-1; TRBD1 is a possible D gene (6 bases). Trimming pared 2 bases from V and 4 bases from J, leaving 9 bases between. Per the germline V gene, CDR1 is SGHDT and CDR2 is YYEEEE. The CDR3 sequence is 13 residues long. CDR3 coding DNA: TGTGCCAGCAGCTTAACAGGGTTCACTGAAGCTTTCTTT. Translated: CASSLTGFTEAFF. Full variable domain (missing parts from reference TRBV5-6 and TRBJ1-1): DAGVTQSPTHLIKTRGQQVTLRCSPKSGHDTVSWYQQALGQGPQFIFQYYEEEERQRGNFPDRFSGHQFPNYSSELNVNALLLGDSALYLCASSLTGFTEAFFGQGTRLTVV.

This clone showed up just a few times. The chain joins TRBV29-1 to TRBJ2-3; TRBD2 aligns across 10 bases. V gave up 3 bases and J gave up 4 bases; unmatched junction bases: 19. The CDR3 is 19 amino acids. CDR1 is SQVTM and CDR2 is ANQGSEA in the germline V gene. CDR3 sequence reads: CSVDPRGLAGEIMPDTQYF. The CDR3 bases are TGCAGCGTTGATCCTAGGGGCCTAGCGGGAGAAATCATGCCAGATACGCAGTATTTT.

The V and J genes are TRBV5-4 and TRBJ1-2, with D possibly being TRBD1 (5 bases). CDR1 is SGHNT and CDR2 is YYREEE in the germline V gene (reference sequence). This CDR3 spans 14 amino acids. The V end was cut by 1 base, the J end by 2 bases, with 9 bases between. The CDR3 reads CASSLLQGNYGYTF. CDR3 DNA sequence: TGTGCCAGCAGCTTGTTGCAGGGCAACTATGGCTACACCTTC.

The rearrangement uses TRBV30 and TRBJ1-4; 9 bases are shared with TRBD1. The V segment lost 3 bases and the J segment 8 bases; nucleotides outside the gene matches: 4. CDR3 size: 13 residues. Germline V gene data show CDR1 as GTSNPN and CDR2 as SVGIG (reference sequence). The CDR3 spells CAWRGQGGEKLFF. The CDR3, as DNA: TGTGCCTGGAGGGGACAGGGTGGGGAAAAACTGTTTTTT.

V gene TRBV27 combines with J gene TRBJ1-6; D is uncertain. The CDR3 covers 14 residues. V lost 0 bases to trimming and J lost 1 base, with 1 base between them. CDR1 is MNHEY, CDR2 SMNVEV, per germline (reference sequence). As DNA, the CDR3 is TGTGCCAGCAGTTTATCATCCTATAATTCACCCCTCCACTTT. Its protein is CASSLSSYNSPLHF.

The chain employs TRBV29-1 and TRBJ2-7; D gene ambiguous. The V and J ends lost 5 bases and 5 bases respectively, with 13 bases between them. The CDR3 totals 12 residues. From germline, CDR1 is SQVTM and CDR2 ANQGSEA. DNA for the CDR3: TGCAGCGTTTCAGGAAGGGCCGACGAGCAGTACTTC. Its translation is CSVSGRADEQYF.

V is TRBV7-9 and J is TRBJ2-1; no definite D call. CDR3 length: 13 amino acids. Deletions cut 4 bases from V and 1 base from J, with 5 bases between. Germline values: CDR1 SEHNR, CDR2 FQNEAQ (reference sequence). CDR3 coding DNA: TGTGCCAGCAGCTCGGATTCCTACAATGAGCAGTTCTTC. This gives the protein CASSSDSYNEQFF.

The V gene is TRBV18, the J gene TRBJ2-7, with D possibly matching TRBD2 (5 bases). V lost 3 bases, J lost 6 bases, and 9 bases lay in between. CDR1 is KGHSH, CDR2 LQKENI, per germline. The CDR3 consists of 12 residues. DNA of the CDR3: TGTGCCAGCTCACCCGGGATAGGCGAGCAGTACTTC. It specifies CASSPGIGEQYF.

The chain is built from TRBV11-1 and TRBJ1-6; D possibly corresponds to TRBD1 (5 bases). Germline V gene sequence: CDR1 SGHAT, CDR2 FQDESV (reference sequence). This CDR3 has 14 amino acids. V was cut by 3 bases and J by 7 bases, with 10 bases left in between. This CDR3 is CASSFDRLNSPLHF. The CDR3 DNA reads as TGTGCCAGCAGCTTCGACAGATTGAATTCACCCCTCCACTTT. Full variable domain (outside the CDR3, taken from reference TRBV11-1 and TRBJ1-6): EAEVAQSPRYKITEKSQAVAFWCDPISGHATLYWYRQILGQGPELLVQFQDESVVDDSQLPKDRFSAERLKGVDSTLKIQPAELGDSAMYLCASSFDRLNSPLHFGNGTRLTVT.

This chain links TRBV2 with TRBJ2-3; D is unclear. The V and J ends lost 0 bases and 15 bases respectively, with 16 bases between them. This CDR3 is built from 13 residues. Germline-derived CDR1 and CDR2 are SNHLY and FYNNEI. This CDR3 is CASSEALRTPVYF. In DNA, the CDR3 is TGTGCCAGCAGTGAAGCGCTCCGCACTCCGGTTTATTTT.

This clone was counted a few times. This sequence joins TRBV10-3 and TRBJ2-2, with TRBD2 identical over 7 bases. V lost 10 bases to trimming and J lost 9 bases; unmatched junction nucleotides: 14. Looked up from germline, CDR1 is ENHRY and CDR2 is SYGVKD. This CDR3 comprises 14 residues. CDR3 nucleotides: TGTGCCACCACCGCATGGGGGGGAGGCCGGGAGCTGTTTTTT. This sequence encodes CATTAWGGGRELFF.

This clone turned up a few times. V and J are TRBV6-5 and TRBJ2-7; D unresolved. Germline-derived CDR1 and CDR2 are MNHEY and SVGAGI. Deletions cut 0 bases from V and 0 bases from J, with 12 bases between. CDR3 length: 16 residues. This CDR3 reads CASSYSIAPDSYEQYF. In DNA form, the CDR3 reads TGTGCCAGCAGTTACTCGATTGCGCCCGACTCCTACGAGCAGTACTTC.

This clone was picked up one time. CDR3: CASSRTSDVTGELFF. The DNA of the CDR3 is TGTGCCAGCAGCCGGACTAGCGACGTCACCGGGGAGCTGTTTTTT. V and J are TRBV7-8 and TRBJ2-2; 9 bases match TRBD2. Germline V gene sequence: CDR1 SGHVS, CDR2 FQNEAQ. CDR3 length: 15 residues. Trimming removed 5 bases from V and 4 bases from J; junction bases left unmatched: 5. The full variable domain, completed using reference TRBV7-8 and TRBJ2-2, is GAGVSQSPRYKVAKRGQDVALRCDPISGHVSLFWYQQALGQGPEFLTYFQNEAQLDKSGLPSDRFFAERPEGSVSTLKIQRTQQEDSAVYLCASSRTSDVTGELFFGEGSRLTVL.

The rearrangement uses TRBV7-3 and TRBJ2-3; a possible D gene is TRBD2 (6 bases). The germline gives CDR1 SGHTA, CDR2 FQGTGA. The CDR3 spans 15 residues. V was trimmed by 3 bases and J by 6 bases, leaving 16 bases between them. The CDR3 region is CASSLNDGRRDTQYF. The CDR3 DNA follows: TGTGCCAGCAGCTTGAACGACGGGAGAAGGGATACGCAGTATTTT.

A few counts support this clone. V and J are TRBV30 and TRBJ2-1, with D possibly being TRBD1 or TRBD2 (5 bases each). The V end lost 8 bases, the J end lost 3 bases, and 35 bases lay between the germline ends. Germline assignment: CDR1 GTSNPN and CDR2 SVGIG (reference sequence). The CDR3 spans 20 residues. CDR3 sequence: CALTTLGDTPGKLRYNEQFF. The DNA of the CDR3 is TGTGCCCTTACCACATTGGGGGATACCCCTGGGAAACTCCGCTACAATGAGCAGTTCTTC.

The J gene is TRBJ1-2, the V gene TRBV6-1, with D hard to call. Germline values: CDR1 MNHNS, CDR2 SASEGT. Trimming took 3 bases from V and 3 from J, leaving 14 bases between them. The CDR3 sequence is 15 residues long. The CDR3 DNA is TGTGCCAGCAGTGATCCCGGGGTAGAGCACTATGGCTACACCTTC. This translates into CASSDPGVEHYGYTF.

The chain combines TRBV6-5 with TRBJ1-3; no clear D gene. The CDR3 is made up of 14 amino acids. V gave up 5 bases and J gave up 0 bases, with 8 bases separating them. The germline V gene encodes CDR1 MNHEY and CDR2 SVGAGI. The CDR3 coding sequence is TGTGCCAGCAGTGCCGGCCTCTCTGGAAACACCATATATTTT. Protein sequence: CASSAGLSGNTIYF.

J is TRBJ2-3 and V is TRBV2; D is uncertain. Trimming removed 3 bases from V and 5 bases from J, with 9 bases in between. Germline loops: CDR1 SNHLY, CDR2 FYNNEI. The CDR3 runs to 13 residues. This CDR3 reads CASSEPAGDTQYF. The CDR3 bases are TGTGCCAGCAGTGAGCCAGCTGGAGATACGCAGTATTTT.